This T cell receptor (beta chain) was documented in a study of cytomegalovirus exposure and HLA in healthy donors. General study results and limits: Some public TCRs appeared in many individuals, while most sequences were rare. The authors listed some 150 TCR beta chains as cytomegalovirus-associated. Follow-up analysis later connected one missense variant in DCLRE1C with trimming of TCR beta V- and J-genes. There were several of the most significant clusters that appeared linked to common viral pathogens in a later analysis.

The PCR ran on 60 Vbeta and 13 Jbeta primers. Sequenced by immunoSEQ multiplex PCR; TCRdb stores in-frame clones only, minus some. Of 95,000 to 110,000 clones listed, approximately 79% are singletons. V lost 4 bases, J lost 5 bases, and 3 bases stayed unmatched. The CDR3 has 13 residues. Germline loops: CDR1 MNHNS, CDR2 SASEGT. As concerns this clone: Its specificity is not known.

The receptor was isolated from a woman between 35 and 50 years old in good health and CMV-seropositive. The material sequenced was PBMCs. This chain links TRBV6-1 with TRBJ1-2; 8 nucleotides line up with TRBD1. CDR3 nucleotides: TGTGCCAGCAGTGCAGACAGGGGATATGGCTACACCTTC. It codes for CASSADRGYGYTF.